The 18 T cell receptor beta chains listed next were all sequenced from one sample in a study of blood T cell repertoires in COVID-19. Profiling relied on immunoSEQ multiplex PCR, and the TCRdb table lists in-frame clones only, not all of them. In the table there are 130,000 to 150,000 clones, over 80% of which are singletons. Sequenced: peripheral blood. All receptors come from a woman in her forties with active or convalescent COVID-19.

Notes on this clone: One end of the junction is discordant with germline, which a read error may explain. This sample also contains other DNA sequences that code for the same CDR3. The V gene is TRBV18, the J gene TRBJ2-3, with 12 bases aligning to TRBD1. CDR1 KGHSH and CDR2 LQKENI come from the germline V gene. The CDR3 is 16 amino acids. CDR3 region: CASSPVGTGGTDTQYF. CDR3 in DNA: TGTGCCAGCTCACCAGTCGGGACAGGGGGCACGGATACGCAGTATTTT.

This clone was counted once. The chain couples TRBV10-3 to TRBJ1-5; TRBD1 agrees at 11 bases. Unmatched junction bases numbered 14, after V lost 10 bases and J lost 0 bases. Germline V CDR1 and CDR2: ENHRY, SYGVKD. The CDR3 is 18 residues long. CDR3 sequence reads: CATLSRTGGTYSNQPQHF. The CDR3 DNA reads TGTGCCACCCTTAGTCGGACAGGGGGCACCTATAGCAATCAGCCCCAGCATTTT.

The V and J genes are TRBV30 and TRBJ1-3; D gene ambiguous. The CDR3 covers 14 residues. Trimming pared 2 bases from V and 0 bases from J, leaving 8 bases between. Germline V gene sequence: CDR1 GTSNPN, CDR2 SVGIG (reference sequence). CDR3 loop: CAWSPNSSGNTIYF. DNA for the CDR3: TGTGCCTGGAGTCCAAACAGCTCTGGAAACACCATATATTTT. The full variable domain, completed using reference TRBV30 and TRBJ1-3, is SQTIHQWPATLVQPVGSPLSLECTVEGTSNPNLYWYRQAAGRGLQLLFYSVGIGQISSEVPQNLSASRPQDRQFILSSKKLLLSDSGFYLCAWSPNSSGNTIYFGEGSWLTVV.

The chain employs TRBV19 and TRBJ2-7; possible D gene TRBD1, 6 bases. The CDR3 consists of 19 residues. V was pared by 3 bases and J by 8 bases, with 32 bases between. Per germline, CDR1 LNHDA and CDR2 SQIVND (reference sequence). CDR3 loop: CASSIRGRPSRTATFKQYF. DNA for the CDR3: TGTGCCAGTAGTATCCGGGGAAGGCCATCGAGGACAGCTACGTTCAAGCAGTACTTC.

The V and J genes are TRBV9 and TRBJ1-2; D is unclear. Germline CDR1 SGDLS, CDR2 YYNGEE. The CDR3 consists of 13 residues. Deletions cut 1 base from V and 5 bases from J, with 9 bases between. CDR3 protein: CASSVMSGYGYTF. Written as DNA, the CDR3 is TGTGCCAGCAGCGTAATGTCAGGATATGGCTACACCTTC.

The genes are TRBV19 and TRBJ1-4, with 7 bases identical to TRBD1. CDR1 LNHDA and CDR2 SQIVND come from the germline V gene (reference sequence). With 4 bases clipped from V and 7 bases from J, the junction kept 6 bases outside the gene matches. This CDR3 contains 14 residues. CDR3 DNA sequence: TGTGCCAGTAGTACCCCGACAGGGCTTGAAAAACTGTTTTTT. The encoded protein is CASSTPTGLEKLFF.

The rearrangement joins TRBV11-3 to TRBJ2-7, with D perhaps matching TRBD2 (6 bases). The CDR3 runs to 12 residues. CDR1 and CDR2 from the germline V gene are SGHNT and YENEEA. V was cut by 8 bases and J by 5 bases, with 13 bases left in between. CDR3 sequence: CASGRGGNEQYF. CDR3 nucleotide sequence: TGTGCCAGCGGAAGGGGAGGAAACGAGCAGTACTTC.

This chain connects TRBV5-4 to TRBJ1-4; TRBD1 matches at 10 bases. This CDR3 comprises 15 residues. Germline CDR1 reads SGHNT; CDR2 reads YYREEE (reference sequence). V trimming: 0 bases; J trimming: 5 bases; junction bases outside the gene matches: 1. DNA of the CDR3: TGTGCCAGCAGCTTGGGGGGACAGGGGAATGAAAAACTGTTTTTT. It yields the protein CASSLGGQGNEKLFF.

The chain is built from TRBV10-3 and TRBJ2-7, with D possibly matching TRBD1 (6 bases). Germline CDR1 and CDR2: ENHRY and SYGVKD. Trimming removed 7 bases at V and 6 bases at J, with 13 bases between. This CDR3 has 12 amino acids. Here the CDR3 DNA reads TGTGCCATCAATAACCTCAGGGGCGAGCAGTACTTC. As protein: CAINNLRGEQYF.

This rearrangement joins TRBV4-2 to TRBJ1-2; D gene uncertain. The CDR3 loop spans 16 amino acids. Trimming left V 0 bases short and J 4 bases short, with 15 bases between. Germline V CDR1 and CDR2: LGHNA, YNFKEQ. The chain's CDR3 is CASSQDFPSGIYGYTF. As DNA, the CDR3 is TGTGCCAGCAGCCAAGATTTCCCTTCCGGGATCTATGGCTACACCTTC.

The chain employs TRBV3-1 (or the pseudogene TRBV3-2) and TRBJ2-6; the D gene is possibly TRBD1 (6 bases). Germline V gene data show CDR1 as LGHDT and CDR2 as YNNKEL (reference sequence). V lost 4 bases to trimming and J lost 0 bases, with 19 bases between them. The CDR3 runs to 19 residues. The CDR3 nucleotides read TGTGCCAGCAGCCCTCAACGAACAGGGCTCCTCTCTGGGGCCAACGTCCTGACTTTC. Encoded protein: CASSPQRTGLLSGANVLTF.

J is TRBJ2-1 and V is TRBV4-3, with D perhaps TRBD2 (6 bases). The germline CDR1 and CDR2 sequences are LGHNA and YSLEER. V lost 1 base, J lost 4 bases, and 8 bases lay in between. The CDR3 has 14 residues. CDR3 sequence: CASSQVAGYNEQFF. CDR3 bases: TGCGCCAGCAGCCAAGTCGCGGGGTACAATGAGCAGTTCTTC.

The chain carries TRBV3-1 (or the pseudogene TRBV3-2) and TRBJ2-5, with 9 bases matching TRBD2. CDR1 is LGHDT, CDR2 YNNKEL, per germline (reference sequence). The CDR3 totals 15 residues. V dropped 6 bases and J dropped 5; count of bases not matched to a gene: 10. CDR3: CASRIAGVAGETQYF. The CDR3 DNA reads as TGTGCCAGCAGGATAGCGGGGGTGGCCGGGGAGACCCAGTACTTC.

The V call is TRBV4-2, the J call TRBJ1-1; 7 positions agree with TRBD1. Germline CDR1 is LGHNA and CDR2 is YNFKEQ. The trim removed 5 bases at V and 0 bases at J, leaving 6 bases unmatched. The CDR3 totals 15 residues. This CDR3 reads CASSGRQGLNTEAFF. As DNA, the CDR3 is TGTGCCAGCAGCGGGAGACAGGGATTGAACACTGAAGCTTTCTTT.

The rearrangement joins TRBV7-9 to TRBJ1-2; possibly TRBD1 for D (5 bases). Germline CDR1 reads SEHNR; CDR2 reads FQNEAQ (reference sequence). CDR3 length: 13 amino acids. V lost 5 bases and J 8 bases, leaving 15 bases between the germline ends. CDR3 nucleotide sequence: TGTGCCAGCAGCCCACCAGACCAGGGCGGCTACACCTTC. This gives the protein CASSPPDQGGYTF.

In the case of this clone: An end of the junction does not agree with germline; a read error may underlie this. The rearrangement joins TRBV6-1 to TRBJ1-2; a weak D match, TRBD1 (5 bases). Germline V gene lookup returns CDR1 MNHNS and CDR2 SASEGT. CDR3 length: 17 amino acids. The CDR3 DNA follows: TGTGCCAGCAGTGACCCCTCACCGACGACAGCCGGCTATGGCCACACCTTC. It encodes CASSDPSPTTAGYGHTF.

The rearrangement uses TRBV3-1 (or the pseudogene TRBV3-2) and TRBJ1-1; no firm D call. Germline V CDR1 and CDR2: LGHDT, YNNKEL (reference sequence). The CDR3 sequence is 13 residues long. The ends were cut back, 1 base at V and 4 bases at J, with 7 bases in the middle. The CDR3: CASSQVEGTEAFF. DNA of the CDR3: TGTGCCAGCAGCCAAGTTGAGGGCACTGAAGCTTTCTTT.

The V call is TRBV27, the J call TRBJ1-6; D gene ambiguous. V lost 4 bases, J lost 10 bases, and 17 bases lay in between. Germline values: CDR1 MNHEY, CDR2 SMNVEV (reference sequence). The CDR3 runs to 15 residues. CDR3 nucleotides: TGTGCCAGCAGTTCCCTCAAAGGGAGAACATCACCCCTCCACTTT. Protein: CASSSLKGRTSPLHF.